This is a list of T cell receptor beta chains from one sample in a study of T cell responses to AZD1222 COVID-19 vaccine. Here immunoSEQ multiplex PCR was the method, and the copy in TCRdb shows in-frame clones only, minus some. Among around 70,000 clones, roughly 85% were seen once, and the ten largest hold approximately 1.3%. The sequencing used peripheral blood, collected 28 days after the second AZD1222 dose. The source is an adult who received the AZD1222 COVID-19 vaccine. Each CDR3 is given without its conserved first and last residue. Each record gives: D gene, J gene, V gene, CDR3 protein. A D gene is named only where the DNA matches it firmly.

TRBD1 | TRBJ2-5 | TRBV19 | ASRPSHRGLYQETQY
. | TRBJ1-5 | TRBV16 | ASSQTGVGNQPQH
. | TRBJ2-1 | TRBV20-1 | SASFAESYNEQF
TRBD1 | TRBJ1-5 | TRBV5-8 | ASSGDRGRRNQPQH
. | TRBJ1-6 | TRBV2 | ASSAHEPGYNSPLH
. | TRBJ2-7 | TRBV6-5 | ASSSGTPGSYEQY
. | TRBJ2-7 | TRBV2 | ASSRTAGEQY
. | TRBJ1-1 | TRBV6-5 | ASTPGLNTEAF
TRBD1 | TRBJ2-5 | TRBV27 | ASRRTGWETQY
. | TRBJ2-5 | TRBV6-5 | ASSYDPRQSQETQY
. | TRBJ2-7 | TRBV6-2/TRBV6-3 | ASSYSEQGREQY
. | TRBJ1-1 | TRBV7-9 | ASSFDNTEAF
. | TRBJ1-5 | TRBV27 | ASSLSMEQGSNQPQH
. | TRBJ1-2 | TRBV6-5 | ASRRPGAGDYGYT